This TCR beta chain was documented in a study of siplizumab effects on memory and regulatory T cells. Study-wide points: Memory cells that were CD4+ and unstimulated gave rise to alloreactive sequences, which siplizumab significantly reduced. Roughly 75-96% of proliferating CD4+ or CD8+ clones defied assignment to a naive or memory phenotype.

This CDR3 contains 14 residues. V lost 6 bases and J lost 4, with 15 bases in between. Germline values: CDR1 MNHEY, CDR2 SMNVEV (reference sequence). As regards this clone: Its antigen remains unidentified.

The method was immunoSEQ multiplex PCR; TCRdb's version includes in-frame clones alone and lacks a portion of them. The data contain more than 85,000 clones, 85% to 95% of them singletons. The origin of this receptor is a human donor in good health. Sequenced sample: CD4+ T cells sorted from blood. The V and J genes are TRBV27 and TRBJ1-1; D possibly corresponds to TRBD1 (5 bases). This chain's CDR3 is CASRSQGGSTEAFF. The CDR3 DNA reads TGTGCCAGCAGATCGCAGGGAGGAAGCACTGAAGCTTTCTTT.